This T cell receptor (beta chain) was sequenced during a study of cytomegalovirus exposure and HLA in healthy donors. This clone was counted between two and nine times. Its antigen remains unknown. Germline CDR1 MNHEY, CDR2 SMNVEV (reference sequence). Trimming at V came to 5 bases and at J to 10 bases, leaving 9 bases not matched to a gene. The CDR3 runs 15 residues. Study findings and constraints: Later findings reportedly placed an Asian-associated ancestry cluster below the approximately 630-donor mean for N-insertions.

The PCR employed 60 Vbeta primers together with 13 Jbeta primers. The assay was immunoSEQ multiplex PCR, and TCRdb's table has in-frame clones only and misses some. The sample holds roughly 120,000 clones, 60% to 85% seen once. This chain uses TRBV27 with TRBJ1-6; 9 bases match TRBD1. This sequence was found in a man aged 45-60 years in good health and CMV-seropositive. The sequencing sample was made of PBMCs. CDR3 bases: TGTGCCAGCAGTCTCCGACAGGGGGGATGGTCACCCCTCCACTTT. This codes for CASSLRQGGWSPLHF.